Listed below are T cell receptor beta chains from one sample, sequenced in a study of blood T cells in healthy people across ages. TCRdb used MiXCR to reprocess the 5' RACE reads, holding one entry per CDR3 protein. The sample consists of 600,000 to 1,000,000 distinct CDR3 sequences, about three fifths of them appearing once. Material for sequencing was blood. The origin of the receptors is a man aged 30 to 39 in good health. Both conserved end residues are part of each CDR3. The order of the fields is CDR3 protein, V gene, CDR3 length, J gene.

CDR3: CASSLNRGTPNTEAFF
V: TRBV7-2
length: 16
J: TRBJ1-1

CDR3: CSARDLTRDWADTQYF
V: TRBV20-1
length: 16
J: TRBJ2-3

CDR3: CASSQARDGDNEQFF
V: TRBV4-3
length: 15
J: TRBJ2-1

CDR3: CASSSSNLVLIQYF
V: TRBV7-9
length: 14
J: TRBJ2-4

CDR3: CASSSAVRSGANVLTF
V: TRBV7-2
length: 16
J: TRBJ2-6

CDR3: CAIGRRADQETQYF
V: TRBV10-3
length: 14
J: TRBJ2-5

CDR3: CASTPEPVSDEAFF
V: TRBV7-9
length: 14
J: TRBJ1-1

CDR3: CASSLALNQPQHF
V: TRBV7-9
length: 13
J: TRBJ1-5

CDR3: CSVGTPDYEQYF
V: TRBV29-1
length: 12
J: TRBJ2-7

CDR3: CASGLTVDHSGANVLTF
V: TRBV12-5
length: 17
J: TRBJ2-6

CDR3: CSARQGLAGDEFF
V: TRBV20-1
length: 13
J: TRBJ2-1

CDR3: CASSLNTHYEQYF
V: TRBV7-2
length: 13
J: TRBJ2-7

CDR3: CASSQLAGTYEQYF
V: TRBV3-1
length: 14
J: TRBJ2-7

CDR3: CASSSYSSDTQYF
V: TRBV7-2
length: 13
J: TRBJ2-3

CDR3: CASSQGPGRSSSYNEQYF
V: TRBV14
length: 18
J: -

CDR3: CASSPSGGLGQETQYF
V: TRBV7-2
length: 16
J: TRBJ2-5

CDR3: CAISRTDQSTDTQYF
V: TRBV10-3
length: 15
J: TRBJ2-3

CDR3: CASSYRDNTEAFF
V: TRBV6-2/TRBV6-3
length: 13
J: TRBJ1-1

CDR3: CASSLRLGGPGGADTQYF
V: TRBV12-3/TRBV12-4
length: 18
J: TRBJ2-3

CDR3: CASSPSWREEETQYF
V: TRBV7-9
length: 15
J: TRBJ2-5

CDR3: CSARGPTARGGTQYF
V: TRBV20-1
length: 15
J: TRBJ2-5

CDR3: CATSREARRRGGRGDTQYF
V: TRBV15
length: 19
J: TRBJ2-3

CDR3: CASSLEGGVGGKQFF
V: TRBV7-2
length: 15
J: TRBJ2-1

CDR3: CSACPEYNEQFF
V: TRBV20-1
length: 12
J: TRBJ2-1

CDR3: CSAPGQGQETQYF
V: TRBV20-1
length: 13
J: TRBJ2-5

CDR3: CASSPDFNYGYTF
V: TRBV4-3
length: 13
J: TRBJ1-2

CDR3: CASSMGVRTDTQYF
V: TRBV19
length: 14
J: TRBJ2-3